What follows are 7 T cell receptor beta chains derived from one specimen sequenced in a study of blood T cell repertoires in COVID-19. The repertoire was sequenced with immunoSEQ multiplex PCR; TCRdb's copy has only in-frame clones and lacks some. This table holds under 300,000 clones, about 82% found once. The material sequenced was peripheral blood. The receptors shown here come from a man older than 75 with acute or convalescent COVID-19.

This sequence joins TRBV27 and TRBJ1-2; a weak D match, TRBD1 (5 bases). Germline loops: CDR1 MNHEY, CDR2 SMNVEV (reference sequence). V lost 7 bases and J 3 bases, leaving 9 bases between the germline ends. The CDR3 is made up of 12 amino acids. Here the CDR3 reads CASIDRYYGYTF. The CDR3 DNA follows: TGTGCCAGCATTGACAGATACTATGGCTACACCTTC.

The chain is built from TRBV28 and TRBJ2-2; D perhaps matches TRBD1 (6 bases). CDR3 size: 15 residues. CDR1 is MDHEN, CDR2 SYDVKM, per germline. V lost 6 bases to trimming and J lost 3 bases, with 14 bases between them. Written as DNA, the CDR3 is TGTGCCAGCAGGGGCTCAGGGGTTTACACCGGGGAGCTGTTTTTT. This codes for CASRGSGVYTGELFF.

This clone showed up just once. This chain connects TRBV3-1 (or the pseudogene TRBV3-2) to TRBJ1-1; the D gene is possibly TRBD1 (6 bases). V dropped 4 bases and J dropped 1 base, with 10 bases sitting between them. From germline, CDR1 is LGHDT and CDR2 YNNKEL (reference sequence). This CDR3 has 14 amino acids. CDR3 sequence: CASSRTQGNTEAFF. CDR3 nucleotide sequence: TGTGCCAGCAGCCGGACACAGGGGAACACTGAAGCTTTCTTT.

The chain joins TRBV6-5 to TRBJ2-1, with 8 bases fitting TRBD1. Germline V gives CDR1 MNHEY, CDR2 SVGAGI. This CDR3 region has 12 residues. V shed 8 bases, J shed 9 bases, and the junction held 6 bases outside the gene matches. CDR3 protein: CASGSTGGEQFF. The CDR3 nucleotides read TGTGCCAGCGGGTCCACAGGGGGTGAGCAGTTCTTC.

The chain carries TRBV7-2 and TRBJ1-5; a possible D gene is TRBD1 (6 bases). Germline CDR1 reads SGHTA; CDR2 reads FQGNSA. The V gene lost 0 bases and the J gene lost 2 bases, with 8 bases spanning the gap. The CDR3 covers 15 residues. The CDR3 region has the DNA TGTGCCAGCAGCTTAGCCCGACAGGGCAATCAGCCCCAGCATTTT. This codes for CASSLARQGNQPQHF.

The rearrangement joins TRBV6-5 to TRBJ2-7; 7 nucleotides match TRBD2. CDR1 is MNHEY, CDR2 SVGAGI, per germline. The CDR3 has 14 amino acids. Losses at the gene ends were 4 bases for V and 2 bases for J; bases not matched to a gene: 5. As DNA, the CDR3 is TGTGCCAGCAGTTGGGAGGGGTCAACCTACGAGCAGTACTTC. The encoded protein is CASSWEGSTYEQYF.

The chain carries TRBV5-1 and TRBJ2-6; D unclear. CDR3 length: 15 amino acids. V was shortened by 4 bases and J by 0 bases, with 8 bases between the two germline ends. CDR1 is SGHRS and CDR2 is YFSETQ in the germline V gene. In nucleotides, the CDR3 is TGCGCCAGCAGCAACAGCCTCTCTGGGGCCAACGTCCTGACTTTC. Translating it yields CASSNSLSGANVLTF.